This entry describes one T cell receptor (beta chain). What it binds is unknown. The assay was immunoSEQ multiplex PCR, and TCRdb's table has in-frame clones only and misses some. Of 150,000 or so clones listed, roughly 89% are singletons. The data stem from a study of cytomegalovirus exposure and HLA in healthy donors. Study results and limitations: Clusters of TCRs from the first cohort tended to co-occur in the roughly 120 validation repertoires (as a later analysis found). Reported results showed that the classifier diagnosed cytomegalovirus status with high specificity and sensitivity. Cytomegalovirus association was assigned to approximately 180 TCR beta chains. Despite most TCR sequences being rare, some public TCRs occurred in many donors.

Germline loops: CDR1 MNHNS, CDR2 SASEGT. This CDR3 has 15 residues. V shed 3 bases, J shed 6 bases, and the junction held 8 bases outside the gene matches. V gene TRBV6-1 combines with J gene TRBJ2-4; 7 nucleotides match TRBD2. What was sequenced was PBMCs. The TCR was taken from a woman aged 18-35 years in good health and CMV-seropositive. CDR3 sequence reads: CASSEGLSLGNIQYF. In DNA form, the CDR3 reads TGTGCCAGCAGTGAGGGACTATCCCTGGGAAACATTCAGTACTTC.